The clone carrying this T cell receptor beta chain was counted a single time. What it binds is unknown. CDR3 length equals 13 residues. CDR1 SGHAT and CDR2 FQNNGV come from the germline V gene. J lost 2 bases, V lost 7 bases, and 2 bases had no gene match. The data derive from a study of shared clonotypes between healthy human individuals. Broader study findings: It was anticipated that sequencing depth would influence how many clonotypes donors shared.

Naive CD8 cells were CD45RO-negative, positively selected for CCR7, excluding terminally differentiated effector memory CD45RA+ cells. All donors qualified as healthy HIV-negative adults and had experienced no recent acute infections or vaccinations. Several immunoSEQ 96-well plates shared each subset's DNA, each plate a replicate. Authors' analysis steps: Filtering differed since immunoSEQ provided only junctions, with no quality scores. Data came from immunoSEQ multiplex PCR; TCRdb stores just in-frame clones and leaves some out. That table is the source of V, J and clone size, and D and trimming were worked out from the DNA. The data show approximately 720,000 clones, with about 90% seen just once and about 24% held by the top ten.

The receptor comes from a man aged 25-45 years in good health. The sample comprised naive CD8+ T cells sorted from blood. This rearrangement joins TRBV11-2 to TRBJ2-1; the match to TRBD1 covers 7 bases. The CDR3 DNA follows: TGTGCCAGCACAGGGGGAACCTACAATGAGCAGTTCTTC. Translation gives CASTGGTYNEQFF.